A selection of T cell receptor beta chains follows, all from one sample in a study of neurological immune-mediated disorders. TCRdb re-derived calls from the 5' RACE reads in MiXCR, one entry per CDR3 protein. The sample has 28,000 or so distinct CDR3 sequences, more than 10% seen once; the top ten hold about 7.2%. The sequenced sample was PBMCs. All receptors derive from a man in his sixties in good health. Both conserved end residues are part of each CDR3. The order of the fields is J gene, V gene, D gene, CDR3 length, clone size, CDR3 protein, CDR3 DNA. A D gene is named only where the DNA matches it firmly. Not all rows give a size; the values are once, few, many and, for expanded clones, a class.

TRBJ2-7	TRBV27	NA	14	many	CASSFSRGPYEQYF	TGTGCCAGCAGTTTCTCCAGGGGACCCTACGAGCAGTACTTC
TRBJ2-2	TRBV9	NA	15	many	CASSASGPHTGELFF	TGTGCCAGCAGCGCATCCGGGCCACACACCGGGGAGCTGTTTTTT
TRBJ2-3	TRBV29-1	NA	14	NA	CGVDDSRRRDTQYF	TGCGGCGTGGACGACAGTCGAAGGAGAGATACGCAGTATTTT
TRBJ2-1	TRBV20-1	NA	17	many	CSARGLGGWWSYNEQFF	TGCAGTGCTAGAGGGCTAGGGGGGTGGTGGAGCTACAATGAGCAGTTCTTC
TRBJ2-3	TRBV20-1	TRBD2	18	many	CSAPTLGPGGAGTDTQYF	TGCAGTGCTCCCACCCTTGGGCCGGGAGGGGCGGGGACAGATACGCAGTATTTT
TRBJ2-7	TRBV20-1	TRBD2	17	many	CSATTGTSGSIGDEQYF	TGCAGTGCCACGACCGGGACTAGCGGGAGTATCGGGGACGAGCAGTACTTC
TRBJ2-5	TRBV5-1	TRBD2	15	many	CASSVLAGVRETQYF	TGCGCCAGCAGCGTCCTAGCGGGAGTAAGAGAGACCCAGTACTTC
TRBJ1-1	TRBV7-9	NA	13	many	CASSFASGTEAFF	TGTGCCAGCAGCTTTGCGAGTGGCACTGAAGCTTTCTTT
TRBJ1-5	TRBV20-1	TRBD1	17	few	CSARSGQGIRDNQPQHF	TGCAGTGCTAGGTCGGGACAGGGTATTCGGGACAATCAGCCCCAGCATTTT
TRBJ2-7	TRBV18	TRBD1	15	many	CASSPWTGADGEQYF	TGTGCCAGCTCGCCCTGGACAGGGGCCGATGGGGAGCAGTACTTC
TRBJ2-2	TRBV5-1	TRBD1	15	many	CASSLTGENTGELFF	TGCGCCAGCAGCTTAACAGGGGAAAACACCGGGGAGCTGTTTTTT
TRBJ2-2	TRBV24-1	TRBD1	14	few	CATSEGTERGELFF	TGTGCCACCAGTGAGGGGACAGAGAGAGGGGAGCTGTTTTTT
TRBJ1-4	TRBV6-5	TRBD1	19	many	CASSYWDRGLEAPNEKLFF	TGTGCCAGCAGTTACTGGGACAGGGGCTTGGAGGCACCTAATGAAAAACTGTTTTTT
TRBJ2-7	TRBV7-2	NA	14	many	CASSPDGLSYEQYF	TGTGCCAGCTCCCCTGACGGACTCTCCTACGAGCAGTACTTC
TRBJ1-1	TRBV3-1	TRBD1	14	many	CASSPGTGLREAFF	TGTGCCAGCAGCCCCGGGACAGGGTTGCGGGAAGCTTTCTTT
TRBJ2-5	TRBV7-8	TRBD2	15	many	CASSLDGGGQETQYF	TGTGCCAGCAGCTTAGATGGCGGGGGACAAGAGACCCAGTACTTC
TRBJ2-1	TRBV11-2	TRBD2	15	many	CASSSGLAGVNEQFF	TGTGCCAGCAGCTCGGGACTAGCGGGAGTCAATGAGCAGTTCTTC
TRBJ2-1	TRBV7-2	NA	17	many	CASSLVFWSSSYNEQFF	TGTGCCAGCAGCTTAGTATTTTGGTCGAGCTCCTACAATGAGCAGTTCTTC
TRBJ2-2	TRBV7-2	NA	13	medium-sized	CATSPGGTGELFF	TGTGCCACCTCGCCGGGTGGAACCGGGGAGCTGTTTTTT
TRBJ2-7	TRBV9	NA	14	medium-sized	CASSVEGLPGEQYF	TGTGCCAGCAGCGTAGAGGGTCTCCCGGGGGAGCAGTACTTC
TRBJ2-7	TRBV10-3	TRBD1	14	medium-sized	CAISEWDRENEQYF	TGTGCCATCAGTGAGTGGGACAGGGAAAACGAGCAGTACTTC
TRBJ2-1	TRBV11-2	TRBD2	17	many	CASSLATGTSGRSNQFF	TGTGCCAGCAGCTTAGCTACCGGGACTAGCGGGAGGTCGAATCAGTTCTTC
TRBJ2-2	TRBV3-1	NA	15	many	CASSLGHSSSGELFF	TGTGCCAGCAGCCTCGGACACTCCAGTAGCGGGGAGCTGTTTTTT
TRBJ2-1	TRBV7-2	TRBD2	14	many	CASSTGLAVYEQFF	TGTGCCAGCAGCACGGGACTAGCGGTTTATGAGCAGTTCTTC
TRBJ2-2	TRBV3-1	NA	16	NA	CASSPDISPNTGELFF	TGTGCCAGCAGCCCGGACATTTCCCCGAACACCGGGGAGCTGTTTTTT
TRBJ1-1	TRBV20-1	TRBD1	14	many	CSADPGQGYTEAFF	TGCAGTGCAGACCCGGGACAGGGGTACACTGAAGCTTTCTTT
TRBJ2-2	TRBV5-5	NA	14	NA	CASSPDRATGELFF	TGTGCCAGCAGCCCGGACCGAGCCACCGGGGAGCTGTTTTTT
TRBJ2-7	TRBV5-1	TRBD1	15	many	CASSLGDRPSYEQYF	TGCGCCAGCAGCTTGGGGGACAGGCCCTCCTACGAGCAGTACTTC
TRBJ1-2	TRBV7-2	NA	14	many	CASSFSIDNYGYTF	TGTGCCAGCAGCTTTAGTATCGATAACTATGGCTACACCTTC
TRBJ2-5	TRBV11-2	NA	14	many	CASSTWTLGETQYF	TGTGCCAGCAGCACGTGGACTCTGGGGGAGACCCAGTACTTC
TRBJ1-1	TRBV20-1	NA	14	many	CSAKTGHLMTEAFF	TGCAGTGCCAAGACAGGACACTTAATGACTGAAGCTTTCTTT
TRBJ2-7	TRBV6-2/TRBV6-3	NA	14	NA	CASSYPSRRNEQYF	TGTGCCAGCAGTTATCCGTCGCGGCGGAACGAGCAGTACTTC
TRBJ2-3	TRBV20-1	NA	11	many	CSAGWADTQYF	TGCAGTGCGGGATGGGCAGATACGCAGTATTTT
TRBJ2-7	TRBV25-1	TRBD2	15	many	CASSDTASGDYEQYF	TGTGCCAGCAGTGATACGGCTAGCGGTGACTACGAGCAGTACTTC
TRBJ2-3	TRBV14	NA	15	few	CASSQQGWEGDTQYF	TGTGCCAGCAGCCAACAGGGTTGGGAAGGAGATACGCAGTATTTT
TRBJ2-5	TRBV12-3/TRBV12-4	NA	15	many	CASTQAHFGMETQYF	TGTGCCAGCACCCAAGCCCACTTTGGTATGGAGACCCAGTACTTC
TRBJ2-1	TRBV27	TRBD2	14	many	CASSSVAGVDEQFF	TGTGCCAGCAGCTCGGTAGCGGGAGTTGATGAGCAGTTCTTC
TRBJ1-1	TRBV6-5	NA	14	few	CASSLDTLNTEAFF	TGTGCCAGCAGCCTTGACACTCTGAACACTGAAGCTTTCTTT
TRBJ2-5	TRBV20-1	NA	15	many	CSARDLAGIWETQYF	TGCAGTGCTAGAGATTTGGCAGGGATCTGGGAGACCCAGTACTTC
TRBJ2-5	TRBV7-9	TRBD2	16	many	CASSFAAGDNQETQYF	TGTGCCAGCAGCTTCGCGGCGGGAGATAACCAAGAGACCCAGTACTTC
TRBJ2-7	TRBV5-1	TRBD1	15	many	CASSLHGQGAYEQYF	TGCGCCAGCAGCTTGCACGGTCAGGGGGCCTACGAGCAGTACTTC